The 30 T cell receptor beta chains below all came from one sample that was sequenced in a study of T cell repertoires in cytomegalovirus infection. TCRdb called the reads again in MiXCR, with one record for every CDR3 protein. The profile covers a few hundred thousand distinct CDR3 sequences, with about 20% appearing a single time and roughly 20% taken by the ten largest. Sequencing was performed on CD8+ T cells from PBMCs. The receptors here all came from a human donor in good health (CMV status not recorded). Some clones in this sample may be carry-over from other donors' samples.

The chain couples TRBV29-1 to TRBJ1-2; 8 bases are a match to TRBD1. Germline CDR1 and CDR2: SQVTM and ANQGSEA. V dropped 7 bases and J dropped 5; count of bases not matched to a gene: 9. The CDR3 consists of 13 residues. The CDR3 spells CSAVTGDGYGYTF. Here the CDR3 DNA reads TGCAGCGCCGTGACAGGGGACGGATATGGCTACACCTTC.

The V and J genes are TRBV27 and TRBJ1-1; 7 bases align to TRBD1. Looked up from germline, CDR1 is MNHEY and CDR2 is SMNVEV (reference sequence). Trimming cost V 6 bases and J 0 bases; bases outside gene matches: 10. The CDR3 extends over 16 amino acids. The CDR3: CASRRNRGTMNTEAFF. In nucleotides, the CDR3 is TGTGCCAGCAGACGCAACAGGGGTACCATGAACACTGAAGCTTTCTTT.

The sample holds a few counts of this clonotype. The genes are TRBV28 and TRBJ2-1, with 7 bases matching TRBD1. CDR1 and CDR2 from the germline V gene are MDHEN and SYDVKM. The CDR3 length is 15 residues. Germline trimming cut 7 bases from V and 13 bases from J; bases unmatched to any gene: 19. CDR3 amino acids: CASTDQTGKVRNQFF. For the CDR3, the DNA is TGTGCCAGCACAGACCAGACAGGGAAAGTTCGAAACCAGTTCTTC.

The V gene is TRBV6-5, the J gene TRBJ1-2; tentatively, D is TRBD1 (5 bases). Germline V CDR1 and CDR2: MNHEY, SVGAGI. The CDR3 sequence is 15 residues long. The germline V and J ends were trimmed by 2 bases and 0 bases, with 10 bases remaining between them. The CDR3 region is CASSYSRDPNYGYTF. CDR3 nucleotide sequence: TGTGCCAGCAGTTACAGCAGGGATCCTAACTATGGCTACACCTTC.

In this sample, this clonotype turned up a few times. The rearrangement uses TRBV2 and TRBJ2-5; either TRBD1 or TRBD2 may fit D (5 bases each). The CDR3 contains 14 residues. Germline CDR1 is SNHLY and CDR2 is FYNNEI. Between the trimmed V and J ends, which lost 4 bases and 3 bases, there was a span of 12 bases. Written as DNA, the CDR3 is TGTGCCAGCAGTGTACGGGGCAGCGAAGAGACCCAGTACTTC. It yields the protein CASSVRGSEETQYF. The full variable domain, rest sourced from reference TRBV2 and TRBJ2-5, is EPEVTQTPSHQVTQMGQEVILRCVPISNHLYFYWYRQILGQKVEFLVSFYNNEISEKSEIFDDQFSVERPDGSNFTLKIRSTKLEDSAMYFCASSVRGSEETQYFGPGTRLLVL.

This chain uses TRBV28 with TRBJ2-7; a weak D match, TRBD2 (6 bases). This CDR3 region has 16 residues. Looked up from germline, CDR1 is MDHEN and CDR2 is SYDVKM. Deletions cut 5 bases from V and 2 bases from J, with 19 bases between. The CDR3 is CASSPAAVAATYEQYF. The CDR3 DNA follows: TGTGCCAGCAGTCCTGCCGCGGTAGCGGCTACCTACGAGCAGTACTTC. Drawing the rest from reference TRBV28 and TRBJ2-7, the complete variable domain is DVKVTQSSRYLVKRTGEKVFLECVQDMDHENMFWYRQDPGLGLRLIYFSYDVKMKEKGDIPEGYSVSREKKERFSLILESASTNQTSMYLCASSPAAVAATYEQYFGPGTRLTVT.

This clonotype was seen many times. The chain has TRBV19 and TRBJ2-2, with 9 bases that match TRBD1. V trimming: 5 bases; J trimming: 3 bases; junction bases outside the gene matches: 4. This CDR3 contains 15 residues. CDR1 and CDR2 (germline): LNHDA, SQIVND (reference sequence). The CDR3 DNA reads as TGTGCCAGTAGTCGCCGGGACAGGGACACCGGGGAGCTGTTTTTT. This sequence encodes CASSRRDRDTGELFF. The complete variable domain, with remaining parts taken from reference TRBV19 and TRBJ2-2, reads DGGITQSPKYLFRKEGQNVTLSCEQNLNHDAMYWYRQDPGQGLRLIYYSQIVNDFQKGDIAEGYSVSREKKESFPLTVTSAQKNPTAFYLCASSRRDRDTGELFFGEGSRLTVL.

The chain joins TRBV20-1 to TRBJ2-7; tentatively, D is TRBD1 or TRBD2 (6 bases each). V lost 6 bases and J lost 3, with 15 bases in between. Looked up from germline, CDR1 is DFQATT and CDR2 is SNEGSKA (reference sequence). The CDR3 length is 13 residues. This chain's CDR3 is CSAGGGIGYEQYF. The CDR3 DNA follows: TGCAGTGCCGGAGGGGGGATAGGCTACGAGCAGTACTTC.

There are a few counts of this clonotype. V is TRBV20-1 and J is TRBJ1-2; 7 nucleotides match TRBD1. V gave up 0 bases and J gave up 10 bases; unmatched junction bases: 11. CDR3 size: 14 residues. The germline V gene has CDR1 DFQATT and CDR2 SNEGSKA (reference sequence). The CDR3 DNA follows: TGCAGTGCTAGAGATTTTAGGGGGCTCATCGACTACACCTTC. Translation: CSARDFRGLIDYTF.

This chain joins TRBV7-4 and TRBJ1-1, with D unclear. The germline V gene has CDR1 SGHVT and CDR2 SQSDAQ. Trimming cost V 2 bases and J 7 bases, with 11 bases left between them. This CDR3 has 13 residues. CDR3: CASSLQAGVEAFF. CDR3 sequence (DNA): TGTGCCAGCAGCTTACAGGCCGGGGTTGAAGCTTTCTTT.

This clonotype has a handful of counts. J is TRBJ2-1 and V is TRBV6-5; D might be TRBD1 (5 bases). CDR1 MNHEY and CDR2 SVGAGI come from the germline V gene. The CDR3 totals 15 residues. Trimming left V 3 bases short and J 6 bases short, with 15 bases between. CDR3 sequence reads: CASSYGQGSGNEQFF. Written as DNA, the CDR3 is TGTGCCAGCAGTTATGGGCAGGGTAGTGGCAATGAGCAGTTCTTC.

The chain carries TRBV11-2 and TRBJ2-2; D unclear. Between the trimmed V and J ends, which lost 7 bases and 6 bases, there was a span of 21 bases. This CDR3 comprises 16 residues. Looked up from germline, CDR1 is SGHAT and CDR2 is FQNNGV. The CDR3 spells CASIKIPRVGAGELFF. The CDR3 DNA reads as TGTGCCAGCATAAAAATACCTAGGGTTGGAGCCGGGGAGCTGTTTTTT.

This clonotype was observed at least ten times. CDR3 protein: CASSAGTGPNTEAFF. Written as DNA, the CDR3 is TGCGCCAGCAGCGCCGGGACAGGGCCTAACACTGAAGCTTTCTTT. The rearrangement joins TRBV5-1 to TRBJ1-1, with 9 bases identical to TRBD1. CDR3 size: 15 residues. Trimming at V came to 4 bases and at J to 2 bases, leaving 6 bases not matched to a gene. Germline CDR1 reads SGHRS; CDR2 reads YFSETQ.

In this sample, this clonotype turned up a few times. The chain uses TRBV2 and TRBJ2-5; D is tentatively TRBD1 or TRBD2 (5 bases each). V gave up 6 bases and J gave up 9 bases, with 26 bases separating them. CDR1 and CDR2 (germline): SNHLY, FYNNEI. This CDR3 region has 16 residues. CDR3 sequence reads: CASRFPPDLQGPPQYF. The CDR3 region has the DNA TGTGCCAGCAGATTCCCCCCGGATTTGCAGGGACCCCCCCAGTACTTC. Supplemented by reference TRBV2 and TRBJ2-5, the full variable domain reads EPEVTQTPSHQVTQMGQEVILRCVPISNHLYFYWYRQILGQKVEFLVSFYNNEISEKSEIFDDQFSVERPDGSNFTLKIRSTKLEDSAMYFCASRFPPDLQGPPQYFGPGTRLLVL.

The chain employs TRBV20-1 and TRBJ2-1; D unresolved. The CDR3 is made up of 13 amino acids. V was pared by 5 bases and J by 2 bases, with 10 bases between. CDR1 and CDR2 from the germline V gene are DFQATT and SNEGSKA (reference sequence). This CDR3 is CSALNPTYNEQFF. The CDR3 nucleotides read TGCAGTGCTCTAAATCCCACCTACAATGAGCAGTTCTTC.

The chain recombines TRBV6-5 with TRBJ1-3; D perhaps matches TRBD1 (5 bases). The V gene's germline CDR1 is MNHEY and CDR2 SVGAGI. V lost 5 bases, J lost 3 bases, and 11 bases lay in between. The CDR3 is 14 residues long. Here the CDR3 reads CASSDGGNGNTIYF. The CDR3 coding sequence is TGTGCCAGCAGTGACGGGGGAAATGGAAACACCATATATTTT.

This clonotype was counted a few times. V usage is TRBV7-2 and J usage is TRBJ2-7; 7 nucleotides match TRBD2. J was trimmed by 2 bases and V by 3 bases; bases with no gene match: 13. The CDR3 length is 17 residues. CDR1 and CDR2 (germline): SGHTA, FQGNSA. The CDR3 here is CASSFIKGRGLAYEQYF. As DNA, the CDR3 is TGTGCCAGCAGCTTCATAAAAGGGCGGGGGTTAGCCTACGAGCAGTACTTC.

This rearrangement joins TRBV28 to TRBJ2-1; 13 nucleotides agree with TRBD2. This CDR3 contains 16 residues. V was pared by 6 bases and J by 2 bases, with 4 bases of the junction left unmatched. Germline V gene lookup returns CDR1 MDHEN and CDR2 SYDVKM. CDR3 protein: CASRKLAGGPYNEQFF. The CDR3 DNA reads TGTGCCAGCAGGAAACTAGCGGGGGGGCCCTACAATGAGCAGTTCTTC. Complete variable domain (other parts from reference TRBV28 and TRBJ2-1): DVKVTQSSRYLVKRTGEKVFLECVQDMDHENMFWYRQDPGLGLRLIYFSYDVKMKEKGDIPEGYSVSREKKERFSLILESASTNQTSMYLCASRKLAGGPYNEQFFGPGTRLTVL.

This clonotype was counted only a few times. This chain joins TRBV20-1 and TRBJ2-7; 10 bases match TRBD1. The J segment lost 4 bases and the V segment lost 0 bases, leaving 9 bases of the junction unmatched. The CDR3 runs 16 residues. Germline V gene lookup returns CDR1 DFQATT and CDR2 SNEGSKA (reference sequence). The CDR3: CSARDSRTGGLYEQYF. CDR3 DNA sequence: TGCAGTGCTAGAGATTCAAGGACAGGGGGATTGTACGAGCAGTACTTC.

This clonotype appeared many times. The rearrangement links TRBV7-9 to TRBJ2-7; D is unresolved. CDR1 is SEHNR and CDR2 is FQNEAQ in the germline V gene (reference sequence). V dropped 5 bases and J dropped 2 bases, with 13 bases sitting between them. This CDR3 region has 14 residues. This CDR3 reads CASSPQDRPYEQYF. The CDR3 nucleotides are TGTGCCAGCAGCCCCCAGGACCGCCCCTACGAGCAGTACTTC. Complete variable domain (other parts from reference TRBV7-9 and TRBJ2-7): DTGVSQNPRHKITKRGQNVTFRCDPISEHNRLYWYRQTLGQGPEFLTYFQNEAQLEKSRLLSDRFSAERPKGSFSTLEIQRTEQGDSAMYLCASSPQDRPYEQYFGPGTRLTVT.

A few counts support this clonotype. The genes are TRBV7-2 and TRBJ2-1; D is possibly TRBD1 or TRBD2 (6 bases each). The CDR3 sequence is 13 residues long. Germline CDR1 reads SGHTA; CDR2 reads FQGNSA. V dropped 5 bases and J dropped 10 bases, with 15 bases sitting between them. Here the CDR3 reads CASSGGPAVEQFF. DNA for the CDR3: TGTGCCAGCAGCGGGGGGCCCGCGGTCGAGCAGTTCTTC.

V gene TRBV28 combines with J gene TRBJ2-2; 8 bases map to TRBD2. Germline CDR1 MDHEN, CDR2 SYDVKM. The V gene end was trimmed by 8 bases and the J gene end by 2 bases; junction bases not matched to a gene: 10. The CDR3 loop spans 16 amino acids. CDR3 sequence (DNA): TGTGCCAGCGCCGGGCGGGGGGCCTCCAACACCGGGGAGCTGTTTTTT. Protein: CASAGRGASNTGELFF. The complete variable domain, with remaining parts taken from reference TRBV28 and TRBJ2-2, reads DVKVTQSSRYLVKRTGEKVFLECVQDMDHENMFWYRQDPGLGLRLIYFSYDVKMKEKGDIPEGYSVSREKKERFSLILESASTNQTSMYLCASAGRGASNTGELFFGEGSRLTVL.

Only one count was recorded for this clonotype. The chain carries TRBV12-3 or TRBV12-4 and TRBJ2-2; tentative D call: TRBD1 (6 bases). The CDR3 covers 16 residues. V lost 6 bases to trimming and J lost 0 bases, with 14 bases between them. This CDR3 is CASSSVGGSNTGELFF. The CDR3 DNA follows: TGTGCCAGCAGCTCCGTAGGGGGTTCGAACACCGGGGAGCTGTTTTTT.

V is TRBV27 and J is TRBJ2-2; the D gene could be TRBD1 or TRBD2 (5 bases each). Germline assignment: CDR1 MNHEY and CDR2 SMNVEV (reference sequence). The CDR3 covers 14 residues. Between the trimmed V and J ends, which lost 3 bases and 5 bases, there was a span of 10 bases. CDR3 DNA: TGTGCCAGCAGTTTTACGAGGGGAACCGGGGAGCTGTTTTTT. This gives the protein CASSFTRGTGELFF.

The V call is TRBV7-6, the J call TRBJ2-7; D may be TRBD1 (6 bases). Germline V gene sequence: CDR1 SGHVS, CDR2 FNYEAQ. Trimming pared 1 base from V and 2 bases from J, leaving 24 bases between. The CDR3 is 19 amino acids. The CDR3 bases are TGTGCCAGCAGCTTAGATCCCCCAGGGGAAGAAATTCCCGCCTACGAGCAGTACTTC. Protein: CASSLDPPGEEIPAYEQYF.

This clonotype was counted a few times. The V gene is TRBV4-1, the J gene TRBJ1-2; TRBD1 might be the D (5 bases). The CDR3 runs 15 residues. Germline loops: CDR1 MGHRA, CDR2 YSYEKL. V dropped 0 bases and J dropped 3 bases, with 11 bases sitting between them. The CDR3 spells CASSQDNGGYYGYTF. CDR3 nucleotide sequence: TGCGCCAGCAGCCAAGATAACGGGGGTTACTATGGCTACACCTTC.

As DNA, the CDR3 is TGTGCCAGCAGCTCCGACCGAACAACAGGGCTAAATGAAGCTTTCTTT. Translation gives CASSSDRTTGLNEAFF. This chain links TRBV13 with TRBJ1-1; possibly TRBD1 for D (6 bases). CDR3 length equals 16 residues. V lost 4 bases to trimming and J lost 7 bases, with 22 bases between them. CDR1 and CDR2 from the germline V gene are PRHDT and FYEKMQ (reference sequence).

The chain is built from TRBV12-3 or TRBV12-4 and TRBJ2-7; no clear D. Trimming cost V 5 bases and J 6 bases, with 8 bases left between them. CDR3 length: 11 amino acids. As DNA, the CDR3 is TGTGCCAGCAGTGGGTTGTCCGAGCAGTACTTC. This codes for CASSGLSEQYF.

This clonotype was seen at least ten times. The chain employs TRBV7-2 and TRBJ2-3, with 9 bases fitting TRBD1. Germline CDR1 SGHTA, CDR2 FQGNSA. Trimming removed 3 bases from V and 4 bases from J; junction bases left unmatched: 8. This CDR3 contains 16 residues. The CDR3 is CASSLAGTGRADTQYF. DNA of the CDR3: TGTGCCAGCAGCTTGGCCGGGACAGGGAGGGCAGATACGCAGTATTTT.

This clonotype was seen repeatedly, ten times or more. V gene TRBV19 combines with J gene TRBJ2-7, with TRBD1 matching over 9 bases. Germline V gives CDR1 LNHDA, CDR2 SQIVND (reference sequence). The CDR3 has 13 residues. Trimming removed 4 bases from V and 4 bases from J; junction bases left unmatched: 2. DNA of the CDR3: TGTGCCAGTAGTACGGACAGGGGTTACGAGCAGTACTTC. Its protein is CASSTDRGYEQYF. Full variable domain (rest looked up from reference TRBV19 and TRBJ2-7): DGGITQSPKYLFRKEGQNVTLSCEQNLNHDAMYWYRQDPGQGLRLIYYSQIVNDFQKGDIAEGYSVSREKKESFPLTVTSAQKNPTAFYLCASSTDRGYEQYFGPGTRLTVT.